These 16 T cell receptor beta chains share one sample of origin, sequenced in a study of blood T cells in healthy people across ages. Through a sample-barcoded 5' primer and a J-beta primer mix, a second PCR was run for about 6 to 12 cycles. In TCRdb, the 5' RACE reads were re-called with MiXCR into one record per CDR3 protein. The data hold roughly 1,500,000 distinct CDR3 sequences, with roughly a third observed a single time. Sample: blood. The origin of the receptors is a woman aged 30 to 39 in good health.

This clonotype turned up a few times. V usage is TRBV7-2 and J usage is TRBJ1-2; tentative D call: TRBD1 (5 bases). The CDR3 is 13 residues long. Germline CDR1 is SGHTA and CDR2 is FQGNSA. The germline V and J ends were trimmed by 2 bases and 8 bases, with 12 bases remaining between them. DNA of the CDR3: TGTGCCAGCAGCTTACTAGGGGTTGGCGGCTACACCTTC. Protein sequence: CASSLLGVGGYTF.

The chain couples TRBV20-1 to TRBJ2-7; D perhaps matches TRBD2 (5 bases). There are 14 residues in the CDR3. With 3 bases removed from V and 3 bases from J, the gap between germline ends came to 15 bases. Looked up from germline, CDR1 is DFQATT and CDR2 is SNEGSKA (reference sequence). The CDR3 nucleotides read TGCAGTGCTAGTGAGGGTCTCCTAATCTACGAGCAGTACTTC. This gives the protein CSASEGLLIYEQYF.

The V gene is TRBV6-5, the J gene TRBJ1-1; no definite D call. The V and J ends lost 4 bases and 0 bases respectively, with 12 bases between them. The CDR3 contains 15 residues. The germline V gene has CDR1 MNHEY and CDR2 SVGAGI. The DNA for the CDR3 is TGTGCCAGCAGTTTCAGTTCTGCCATGAACACTGAAGCTTTCTTT. Amino acid sequence: CASSFSSAMNTEAFF.

In this sample, this clonotype turned up a few times. A much larger clonotype is one base distant, so this may be a read error. This sequence joins TRBV18 and TRBJ2-1; 8 bases align to TRBD2. Germline loops: CDR1 KGHSH, CDR2 LQKENI. The CDR3 contains 14 residues. The CDR3 spells CTSSPPTSEGEQFF. The DNA of the CDR3 is TGTACCAGCTCACCACCGACTAGCGAGGGTGAGCAGTTCTTC.

This sequence joins TRBV7-9 and TRBJ2-2, with D possibly being TRBD1 or TRBD2 (5 bases each). This CDR3 comprises 18 residues. Trimming cost V 5 bases and J 1 base, with 20 bases left between them. Germline V lookup: CDR1 SEHNR, CDR2 FQNEAQ (reference sequence). The CDR3 DNA follows: TGTGCCAGCAGCCCGGACACGGGGAACGCCCTGAACACCGGGGAGCTGTTTTTT. It codes for CASSPDTGNALNTGELFF.

This clonotype was seen a few times. The chain uses TRBV28 and TRBJ1-2; D remains unclear. V was trimmed by 2 bases and J by 4 bases, leaving 11 bases between them. The CDR3 sequence is 14 residues long. Germline CDR1 is MDHEN and CDR2 is SYDVKM. Written as DNA, the CDR3 is TGTGCCAGCAGTTTACTATCGGGAACCTATGGCTACACCTTC. This gives the protein CASSLLSGTYGYTF.

The chain is built from TRBV7-6 and TRBJ1-6, with a possible D match to TRBD1 (5 bases). The V and J ends lost 5 bases and 7 bases respectively, with 12 bases between them. The CDR3 loop spans 14 amino acids. The V gene's germline CDR1 is SGHVS and CDR2 FNYEAQ. The CDR3 loop reads CASSLNRKNSPLHF. The CDR3 DNA follows: TGTGCCAGCAGCCTGAACAGGAAAAATTCACCCCTCCACTTT.

The V call is TRBV4-1, the J call TRBJ1-1, with D tentatively TRBD1 (6 bases). This CDR3 comprises 15 residues. The ends were cut back, 2 bases at V and 0 bases at J, with 10 bases in the middle. Germline CDR1 is MGHRA and CDR2 is YSYEKL. The CDR3 is CASSQPTGLNTEAFF. As DNA, the CDR3 is TGCGCCAGCAGCCAACCGACAGGCTTGAACACTGAAGCTTTCTTT.

The chain employs TRBV2 and TRBJ2-3; no clear D gene. Trimming pared 11 bases from V and 1 base from J, leaving 13 bases between. CDR3 length: 13 residues. CDR1 and CDR2 (germline): SNHLY, FYNNEI. The CDR3: CAALAWGTDTQYF. CDR3 bases: TGTGCCGCCCTGGCATGGGGCACAGATACGCAGTATTTT.

The chain uses TRBV7-9 and TRBJ1-4; D may be TRBD1 (5 bases). V was trimmed by 0 bases and J by 8 bases, leaving 16 bases between them. The CDR3 is 16 residues long. Germline assignment: CDR1 SEHNR and CDR2 FQNEAQ (reference sequence). The CDR3 loop reads CASSLAGSGFSEKLFF. CDR3 DNA sequence: TGTGCCAGCAGCTTAGCGGGGTCAGGGTTTTCCGAAAAACTGTTTTTT.

This clonotype was picked up a small number of times. The chain uses TRBV28 and TRBJ2-3; D gene uncertain. Trimming pared 7 bases from V and 3 bases from J, leaving 14 bases between. The CDR3 has 14 amino acids. From germline, CDR1 is MDHEN and CDR2 SYDVKM. Here the CDR3 reads CASTHSLSTDTQYF. CDR3 in DNA: TGTGCCAGCACCCACAGCTTATCGACAGATACGCAGTATTTT.

This chain joins TRBV16 and TRBJ1-5, with D perhaps TRBD1 (6 bases). The ends were cut back, 1 base at V and 6 bases at J, with 19 bases in the middle. Looked up from germline, CDR1 is KGHSY and CDR2 is FQNENV. CDR3 size: 17 residues. The chain's CDR3 is CASSQFSGLGGVQPQHF. The CDR3 DNA follows: TGTGCCAGCAGCCAATTTTCGGGCCTAGGGGGTGTTCAGCCCCAGCATTTT.

The gene calls are TRBV2 and TRBJ2-1, with TRBD1 as a possible D gene (6 bases). CDR3 size: 15 residues. V lost 3 bases and J 5 bases, leaving 14 bases between the germline ends. Germline V gene sequence: CDR1 SNHLY, CDR2 FYNNEI. CDR3 protein: CASSEGAGENNEQFF. The CDR3 coding sequence is TGTGCCAGCAGTGAGGGGGCTGGGGAAAACAATGAGCAGTTCTTC.

The rearrangement links TRBV20-1 to TRBJ1-5; 7 nucleotides agree with TRBD1. The junction had 9 bases not matched to a gene; V was cut back by 3 bases and J by 4 bases. Germline V gene lookup returns CDR1 DFQATT and CDR2 SNEGSKA (reference sequence). The CDR3 is 15 amino acids. CDR3 DNA sequence: TGCAGTGCTAGGGGGAGGGACAGTTATAATCAGCCCCAGCATTTT. Translation gives CSARGRDSYNQPQHF.

This clonotype was counted between two and nine times. The chain employs TRBV20-1 and TRBJ1-6, with 10 bases fitting TRBD1. V shed 6 bases, J shed 7 bases, and the junction held 6 bases outside the gene matches. The germline gives CDR1 DFQATT, CDR2 SNEGSKA (reference sequence). This CDR3 has 14 residues. CDR3 coding DNA: TGCAGTGCGAACCCGGGACAGGGGAATTCACCCCTCCACTTT. Encoded protein: CSANPGQGNSPLHF.

This clonotype has only a few counts. The rearrangement joins TRBV6-4 to TRBJ2-1; 7 bases align to TRBD2. CDR3 length: 16 residues. The V segment lost 5 bases and the J segment 8 bases; nucleotides outside the gene matches: 15. The V gene's germline CDR1 is MRHNA and CDR2 SNTAGT. CDR3 coding DNA: TGTGCCAGCAGTCGATCCAGCGGGGAGGGCATGGATGAGCAGTTCTTC. As protein: CASSRSSGEGMDEQFF.